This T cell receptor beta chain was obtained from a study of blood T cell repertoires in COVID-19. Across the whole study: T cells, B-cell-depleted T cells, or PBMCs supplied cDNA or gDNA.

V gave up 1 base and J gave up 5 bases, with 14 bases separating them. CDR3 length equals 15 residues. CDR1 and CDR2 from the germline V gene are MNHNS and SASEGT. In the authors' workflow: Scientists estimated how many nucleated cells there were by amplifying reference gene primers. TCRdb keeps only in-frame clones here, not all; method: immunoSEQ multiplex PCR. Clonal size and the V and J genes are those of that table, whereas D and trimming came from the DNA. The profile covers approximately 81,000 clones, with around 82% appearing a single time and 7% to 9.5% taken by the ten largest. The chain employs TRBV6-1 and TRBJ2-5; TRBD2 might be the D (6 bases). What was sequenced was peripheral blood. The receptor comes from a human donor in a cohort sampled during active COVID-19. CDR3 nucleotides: TGTGCCAGCAGTGAAGGGGGACTCTCGACGGAGACCCAGTACTTC. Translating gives CASSEGGLSTETQYF.